This TCR beta chain comes out of a study of blood T cell repertoires in COVID-19 (dated by TCRdb to the early 2020s). Study-wide context: Collaborator samples came from the United States, Italy and Spain and covered acute and convalescent phases of COVID-19. The samples were drawn from the first 160 participants of the ongoing ImmuneRACE study and from 1,254 subjects provided by 6 global collaborators. HLA class I and class II types, where available, came from metadata supplied by the sample provider rather than from assay-based typing. Nearly every sample came with metadata listing a de-identified subject ID, COVID-19 status, age in years and sex. The material from the prospective study consisted of cDNA or gDNA derived from T cells, B-cell-depleted T cells, or PBMCs. The repertoires were released in a freely available public database meant as a resource for research on the immune response to SARS-CoV-2. The dataset comprised deeply sampled blood TCRbeta repertoires from subjects exposed to, actively infected with, or recovered from COVID-19. The investigation overall reported the following: How much clinical and demographic metadata was included differed by source and by participant, and the metadata was provided uncurated.

In the prospective study, participants were about 18 to 95 years old, resided in about two dozen geographic areas of the United States, and were enrolled through a virtual design. To assign participants to cohorts, the prospective study relied on clinical history that participants themselves reported in a screening survey and a study questionnaire. Recovered participants in ImmuneRACE Cohort 3 were defined as having two consecutive negative NP/OP PCR tests, clearance from a healthcare professional, or resolution of symptoms. In the prospective study, whole blood, serum and a nasopharyngeal or oropharyngeal swab were collected from each participant by mobile phlebotomists. Additional blood draws and questionnaires over an approximately two-month period could optionally be provided by prospective study participants. Before DNA extraction, blood samples from the prospective study were shipped at room temperature or frozen.

CDR1 is given as GTSNPN and CDR2 as SVGIG, both from the germline V gene (reference sequence). V is trimmed back by 4 bases and J by 0 bases, and the junction contains 2 bases that no gene match accounts for. The CDR3 has 13 amino acids, counting the end cysteine and phenylalanine. Only the CDR3 DNA is retained, 39 bases long and in frame from the first base. As for this clone: Which antigen it targets is not known. No clone much larger than this one lies a single base away; base qualities are absent.

TCRbeta CDR3 regions were amplified from genomic DNA using the immunoSEQ Assay, a bias-controlled multiplex PCR. On the study's bioinformatics: Within the assay, amplification of reference gene primers was used to estimate how many nucleated cells each sample contained. To quantify the absolute abundance of each unique TCRbeta CDR3 rearrangement, sequence reads were collapsed and filtered. For each sample, productive Simpson clonality was calculated as the square root of Simpson's diversity index across productive rearrangements. This immuneACCESS table, as held by TCRdb, lists in-frame sequences with V and J called but not all clones. Of the missing ones, under half trace to an unresolved V gene in checked studies; the others have no known cause. V, J and clone size derive from that table, while D and trimming were established from the DNA sequence. This sample gives around 290,000 clones in total; about 89% of them show up just once. The biggest ten clones account for approximately 2.6% of the sample.

The chain links TRBV30 with TRBJ1-1; TRBD1 aligns with 7 central bases. The receptor's source is a woman in her late teens or twenties who had recovered from COVID-19. Material for sequencing was PBMCs or T cells enriched from blood (not recorded which). The DNA sequence follows: TGTGCCTGGAAACAGGGGATGAACACTGAAGCTTTCTTT. This gives the protein CAWKQGMNTEAFF.